This passage covers 19 T cell receptor beta chains from one sample sequenced in a study of blood T cells in healthy people across ages. A sample-barcoded 5' primer and a J-beta primer mix were used in a second PCR of roughly 7 to 11 cycles. TCRdb reanalysed the 5' RACE reads using MiXCR and keeps one entry per CDR3 protein. The sample holds roughly 700,000 distinct CDR3 sequences; about half are singletons and the top ten take about 32%. Sequencing input: blood. The origin of the receptors is a woman aged 60 to 75 in good health.

In its sample, this clonotype was seen many times. This chain uses TRBV5-1 with TRBJ2-3; the match to TRBD2 covers 11 bases. The CDR3 has 18 residues. The V gene's germline CDR1 is SGHRS and CDR2 YFSETQ. Unmatched junction bases numbered 17, after V lost 4 bases and J lost 7 bases. CDR3 protein: CASSLSPGTSGQGNTQYF. CDR3 coding DNA: TGCGCCAGCAGCCTGAGCCCCGGGACTAGCGGTCAAGGGAATACGCAGTATTTT.

The rearrangement uses TRBV29-1 and TRBJ2-2, with D perhaps matching TRBD1 or TRBD2 (5 bases each). The CDR3 is made up of 16 amino acids. CDR1 and CDR2 (germline): SQVTM, ANQGSEA. The V end lost 6 bases, the J end lost 2 bases, and 19 bases lay between the germline ends. In nucleotides, the CDR3 is TGCAGCGTGGAGGACCCCCGGTGGGGCAACACCGGGGAGCTGTTTTTT. Translation: CSVEDPRWGNTGELFF.

This clonotype has only a few counts. The gene calls are TRBV7-9 and TRBJ2-5, with 7 positions matching TRBD2. CDR3 length: 13 amino acids. Looked up from germline, CDR1 is SEHNR and CDR2 is FQNEAQ (reference sequence). The ends lost 6 bases at V and 5 bases at J; junction bases unmatched: 6. The CDR3 protein is CASRAGVSETQYF. CDR3 nucleotides: TGTGCCAGCAGGGCGGGAGTTTCTGAGACCCAGTACTTC.

Many counts were recorded for this clonotype. This chain connects TRBV28 to TRBJ2-5, with 8 bases lining up with TRBD1. The CDR3 extends over 13 amino acids. V was pared by 5 bases and J by 5 bases, with 4 bases of the junction left unmatched. CDR1 and CDR2 from the germline V gene are MDHEN and SYDVKM. Here the CDR3 DNA reads TGTGCCAGCAGTCTGTGGACAGGGGAGACCCAGTACTTC. This codes for CASSLWTGETQYF.

CDR3 coding DNA: TGTGCCAGCAGCCCCAACCGGGCGCCCCTTAACATGTACAATGAGCAGTTCTTC. It codes for CASSPNRAPLNMYNEQFF. This chain uses TRBV5-6 with TRBJ2-1; no definite D call. Germline assignment: CDR1 SGHDT and CDR2 YYEEEE. V was shortened by 4 bases and J by 4 bases, with 24 bases between the two germline ends. CDR3 size: 18 residues.

This clonotype occurred a few times. This chain links TRBV11-2 with TRBJ1-1, with D hard to call. The germline V and J ends were trimmed by 2 bases and 1 base, with 5 bases remaining between them. The CDR3 loop spans 13 amino acids. CDR1 is SGHAT and CDR2 is FQNNGV in the germline V gene. CDR3 protein: CASSLMENTEAFF. The CDR3 DNA is TGTGCCAGCAGCTTAATGGAGAACACTGAAGCTTTCTTT. Full variable domain (outside the CDR3, taken from reference TRBV11-2 and TRBJ1-1): EAGVAQSPRYKIIEKRQSVAFWCNPISGHATLYWYQQILGQGPKLLIQFQNNGVVDDSQLPKDRFSAERLKGVDSTLKIQPAKLEDSAVYLCASSLMENTEAFFGQGTRLTVV.

Comments on this clonotype: Its ends do not fully match the called genes, so a read error is possible. V usage is TRBV6-5 and J usage is TRBJ1-6, with TRBD1 identical over 8 bases. Germline CDR1 and CDR2: MNHEY and SVGAGI. The CDR3 contains 15 residues. In DNA, the CDR3 is TGTGCCAGCAGTTACCAAGGACAGGGTGGCTCACCCCCCCACTTT. Its protein product is CASSYQGQGGSPPHF.

The chain has TRBV28 and TRBJ2-4, with TRBD1 as a possible D gene (6 bases). Trimming stripped 5 bases from V and 2 bases from J, with 19 bases between. The CDR3 extends over 17 amino acids. The germline V gene has CDR1 MDHEN and CDR2 SYDVKM. This CDR3 is CASSPNLRGITKNIQYF. The CDR3 nucleotides read TGTGCCAGCAGTCCTAATCTAAGGGGGATTACCAAAAACATTCAGTACTTC.

V usage is TRBV18 and J usage is TRBJ2-4, with D perhaps TRBD1 (6 bases). The J call is in doubt because the DNA end fits TRBJ2-7 better. Germline CDR1 KGHSH, CDR2 LQKENI. The CDR3 runs 16 residues. For the CDR3, the DNA is TGTGCCAGCTCACCACCCTGGTCACAGGGATCCTACGAGCAGTACTTC. Protein product: CASSPPWSQGSYEQYF.

The V and J genes are TRBV20-1 and TRBJ2-3; D unresolved. With 5 bases removed from V and 1 base from J, the gap between germline ends came to 13 bases. The CDR3 consists of 14 residues. CDR1 is DFQATT and CDR2 is SNEGSKA in the germline V gene (reference sequence). CDR3 amino acids: CSAAFVMGTDTQYF. CDR3 sequence (DNA): TGCAGTGCTGCCTTTGTAATGGGCACAGATACGCAGTATTTT.

V is TRBV2 and J is TRBJ2-5; 12 positions agree with TRBD2. The last part of the DNA fits TRBJ2-7 better; the J call may be wrong. Germline V lookup: CDR1 SNHLY, CDR2 FYNNEI. The CDR3 spans 12 residues. CDR3 in amino acids: CASRLAGGEQYF. The DNA for the CDR3 is TGTGCCAGCAGACTAGCGGGAGGCGAGCAGTACTTC.

This chain's CDR3 is CASGRRALPSYEQYF. The CDR3 DNA reads as TGTGCCAGCGGACGAAGGGCTCTTCCATCCTACGAGCAGTACTTC. The chain joins TRBV6-5 to TRBJ2-7; D gene unclear. Germline V gives CDR1 MNHEY, CDR2 SVGAGI. Trimming removed 8 bases at V and 1 base at J, with 18 bases between. There are 15 residues in the CDR3.

Comment on this clonotype: Mismatch with germline at one junction end may stem from a read error. This chain uses TRBV2 with TRBJ1-6; no definite D call. Germline values: CDR1 SNHLY, CDR2 FYNNEI. The CDR3 contains 12 residues. Here the CDR3 reads CASIEYYSPLHF. DNA of the CDR3: TGTGCCAGCATTGAATATTATTCACCCCTCCACTTT.

This clonotype was seen a few times. The rearrangement uses TRBV7-2 and TRBJ2-3; 11 nucleotides match TRBD1. This CDR3 is 19 amino acids long. From germline, CDR1 is SGHTA and CDR2 FQGNSA. With V trimmed by 4 bases and J by 0 bases, 12 bases remained unmatched. CDR3 sequence: CASSSTGTGGTASTDTQYF. For the CDR3, the DNA is TGTGCCAGCAGCTCCACCGGGACAGGGGGAACCGCTAGCACAGATACGCAGTATTTT.

The chain uses TRBV5-6 and TRBJ1-6, with D hard to call. The germline V gene encodes CDR1 SGHDT and CDR2 YYEEEE. Trimming took 1 base from V and 9 from J, leaving 14 bases between them. CDR3 size: 15 residues. CDR3 in amino acids: CASSLSYGEGSPLHF. The DNA of the CDR3 is TGTGCCAGCAGCTTGAGCTACGGGGAGGGTTCACCCCTCCACTTT.

V gene TRBV20-1 combines with J gene TRBJ1-5; 8 bases agree with TRBD1. The V segment lost 2 bases and the J segment 0 bases; nucleotides outside the gene matches: 6. This CDR3 spans 16 amino acids. Germline V gives CDR1 DFQATT, CDR2 SNEGSKA (reference sequence). CDR3 protein: CSARRQGLDSNQPQHF. The CDR3 DNA follows: TGCAGTGCTAGAAGACAGGGGCTAGATAGCAATCAGCCCCAGCATTTT.

The chain carries TRBV20-1 and TRBJ1-6; D might be TRBD1 (5 bases). This CDR3 spans 16 amino acids. Germline V lookup: CDR1 DFQATT, CDR2 SNEGSKA (reference sequence). Trimming stripped 6 bases from V and 6 bases from J, with 21 bases between. This CDR3 reads CSARILQGAANSPLHF. Written as DNA, the CDR3 is TGCAGTGCAAGAATTCTTCAGGGTGCGGCTAATTCACCCCTCCACTTT.

This clonotype was found once. V and J are TRBV7-8 and TRBJ2-5; the D gene could be TRBD1 or TRBD2 (7 bases each). The germline gives CDR1 SGHVS, CDR2 FQNEAQ. Trimming stripped 4 bases from V and 5 bases from J, with 20 bases between. This CDR3 has 16 amino acids. CDR3 in amino acids: CASSSGGGWAGETQYF. CDR3 nucleotides: TGTGCCAGCAGCTCAGGGGGGGGTTGGGCTGGGGAGACCCAGTACTTC.

This chain joins TRBV20-1 and TRBJ1-2; D may be TRBD1 (5 bases). Germline-derived CDR1 and CDR2 are DFQATT and SNEGSKA (reference sequence). V was shortened by 6 bases and J by 0 bases, with 11 bases between the two germline ends. The CDR3 is made up of 13 amino acids. The CDR3 DNA reads TGCAGTGCAACAGACAGACCTAACTATGGCTACACCTTC. Translating gives CSATDRPNYGYTF.